Here is one T cell receptor (beta chain) with its context. Its target is unknown. The data were obtained in a study of shared clonotypes between healthy human individuals. The study, taken as a whole, reports: In general, naive subsets displayed greater estimated richness than memory subsets did. Clonotype sharing across several donors was observed for around 4.5% of naive CD4 clonotypes. Sampling included only blood; tissue repertoires likely differ.

The germline V gene encodes CDR1 LNHDA and CDR2 SQIVND (reference sequence). The CDR3 has 12 amino acids. Trimming shortened V by 6 bases and J by 7 bases, and 10 bases separated the two germline ends. The method was immunoSEQ multiplex PCR; TCRdb's version includes in-frame clones alone and lacks a portion of them. The sample holds around 700,000 clones, around 72% seen once. The sample was memory CD4+ T cells sorted from blood. The subset is: CD45RA-negative fraction. The TCR comes from a woman aged 25 to 39 in good health. V gene TRBV19 combines with J gene TRBJ2-1; D remains unclear. The CDR3 reads CASSHLKNEQFF. The CDR3 coding sequence is TGTGCCAGTAGCCACTTAAAAAATGAGCAGTTCTTC.